These 27 T cell receptor beta chains originate from one sample sequenced in a study of blood T cells in healthy people across ages. Primers used in a second PCR of about 6 to 11 cycles were a sample-barcoded 5' primer and a J-beta primer mix. TCRdb reprocessed the 5' RACE reads with MiXCR, giving one entry per CDR3 protein. The sample records 850,000 or so distinct CDR3 sequences, 25% to 30% being singletons. Specimen: blood. These receptors all come from a woman older than 75 in good health.

This clonotype showed up just once. This chain uses TRBV12-3 or TRBV12-4 with TRBJ2-4; 12 nucleotides line up with TRBD2. V gave up 7 bases and J gave up 6 bases; unmatched junction bases: 4. The CDR3 totals 14 residues. CDR3: CASNPSGGGNIQYF. Written as DNA, the CDR3 is TGTGCCAGCAATCCTAGCGGGGGGGGAAACATTCAGTACTTC.

The rearrangement joins TRBV9 to TRBJ2-2; 9 bases agree with TRBD1. Germline V lookup: CDR1 SGDLS, CDR2 YYNGEE. Trimming cost V 0 bases and J 5 bases; bases outside gene matches: 2. The CDR3 has 15 amino acids. DNA of the CDR3: TGTGCCAGCAGCGTAGTTGGACAGGGGACCGGGGAGCTGTTTTTT. Translated: CASSVVGQGTGELFF. The full variable domain, in which reference TRBV9 and TRBJ2-2 provide the parts outside the CDR3, is DSGVTQTPKHLITATGQRVTLRCSPRSGDLSVYWYQQSLDQGLQFLIQYYNGEERAKGNILERFSAQQFPDLHSELNLSSLELGDSALYFCASSVVGQGTGELFFGEGSRLTVL.

The chain recombines TRBV6-2 or TRBV6-3 with TRBJ1-5; TRBD1 matches 7 bases. V lost 2 bases to trimming and J lost 4 bases; unmatched junction nucleotides: 5. Per the germline V gene, CDR1 is MNHEY and CDR2 is SVGEGT. The CDR3 runs to 15 residues. For the CDR3, the DNA is TGTGCCAGCAGTTACAGGGGGCTGGGGAATCAGCCCCAGCATTTT. Its translation: CASSYRGLGNQPQHF.

This clonotype has ten or more counts. This rearrangement joins TRBV20-1 to TRBJ2-7, with TRBD2 identical over 7 bases. The CDR3 is 14 residues long. J lost 3 bases, V lost 5 bases, and 10 bases had no gene match. Germline V gene sequence: CDR1 DFQATT, CDR2 SNEGSKA (reference sequence). In DNA form, the CDR3 reads TGCAGTGCTCCCAGGGCGGGGAGGGACTACGAGCAGTACTTC. Residues: CSAPRAGRDYEQYF.

The count of this clonotype is one. This may arise from a read error, as a much more abundant clone is one base away. The chain carries TRBV7-8 and TRBJ2-5; possibly TRBD1 or TRBD2 for D (5 bases each). CDR1 and CDR2 (germline): SGHVS, FQNEAQ. The CDR3 contains 15 residues. CDR3 DNA: TGTACCAGCAGCTTCCGGGACGGCTCATCTGAGACCCAGTACTTC. Protein: CTSSFRDGSSETQYF.

This clonotype was seen a few times. The chain employs TRBV14 and TRBJ1-1; D possibly corresponds to TRBD1 (5 bases). The CDR3 sequence is 14 residues long. Germline-derived CDR1 and CDR2 are SGHDN and FVKESK. Between the trimmed V and J ends, which lost 0 bases and 6 bases, there was a span of 11 bases. CDR3 coding DNA: TGTGCCAGCAGCCAAGATAACAGGAGGTCTGAAGCTTTCTTT. It yields the protein CASSQDNRRSEAFF.

For this clonotype: A single base separates this from a much larger clone, so it may be a read error. The genes are TRBV4-1 and TRBJ1-2, with D maybe TRBD1 (5 bases). The CDR3 contains 16 residues. The germline gives CDR1 MGHRA, CDR2 YSYEKL. Deletions cut 1 base from V and 4 bases from J, with 16 bases between. The CDR3, as DNA: TGCGCCAGCAGCCAAGGCGACGGGACGGGTGGCTATGGCTACACCTTC. Amino acids: CASSQGDGTGGYGYTF.

V and J are TRBV29-1 and TRBJ2-3; D could derive from TRBD1 or TRBD2 (6 bases each). With 6 bases removed from V and 1 base from J, the gap between germline ends came to 17 bases. Per germline, CDR1 SQVTM and CDR2 ANQGSEA. The CDR3 sequence is 15 residues long. The CDR3 region has the DNA TGCAGCGTCCTAGGGGGGCTGGAACGCACAGATACGCAGTATTTT. Protein product: CSVLGGLERTDTQYF.

This clonotype was seen repeatedly, ten times or more. The rearrangement uses TRBV5-1 and TRBJ2-7; D unclear. The ends were cut back, 1 base at V and 6 bases at J, with 14 bases in the middle. The length of the CDR3 is 14 residues. Germline V CDR1 and CDR2: SGHRS, YFSETQ. CDR3 amino acids: CASSLTGSSPEQYF. The CDR3 DNA sequence: TGCGCCAGCAGCTTGACCGGGTCCTCTCCCGAGCAGTACTTC.

This chain joins TRBV5-4 and TRBJ2-2; TRBD1 matches 11 bases. Germline V gene data show CDR1 as SGHNT and CDR2 as YYREEE (reference sequence). The CDR3 totals 18 residues. J lost 7 bases, V lost 3 bases, and 14 bases had no gene match. The CDR3 protein is CASSSKGAGTGGIGELFF. The CDR3 bases are TGTGCCAGCAGCTCCAAGGGAGCCGGGACAGGGGGGATCGGGGAGCTGTTTTTT. Looking up the rest from reference TRBV5-4 and TRBJ2-2 gives the full variable domain: ETGVTQSPTHLIKTRGQQVTLRCSSQSGHNTVSWYQQALGQGPQFIFQYYREEENGRGNFPPRFSGLQFPNYSSELNVNALELDDSALYLCASSSKGAGTGGIGELFFGEGSRLTVL.

The rearrangement uses TRBV28 and TRBJ2-7, with 7 positions matching TRBD2. The germline gives CDR1 MDHEN, CDR2 SYDVKM. CDR3 length equals 12 residues. V lost 6 bases and J lost 7; bases outside the gene matches: 6. CDR3 in amino acids: CASRSGGYEQYF. DNA of the CDR3: TGTGCCAGCAGGTCGGGGGGATATGAGCAGTACTTC.

This clonotype was seen at least ten times. J is TRBJ1-2 and V is TRBV7-9; D remains unclear. The germline CDR1 and CDR2 sequences are SEHNR and FQNEAQ (reference sequence). This CDR3 is 17 amino acids long. V lost 4 bases to trimming and J lost 2 bases, with 20 bases between them. CDR3 DNA: TGTGCCAGCAGCTCCCCTAGACGGTGGACGGCAAACTATGGCTACACCTTC. Its protein is CASSSPRRWTANYGYTF.

This clonotype was counted only a few times. This rearrangement joins TRBV28 to TRBJ1-5; possible D gene TRBD1, 5 bases. Between the trimmed V and J ends, which lost 5 bases and 6 bases, there was a span of 17 bases. This CDR3 comprises 15 residues. Per germline, CDR1 MDHEN and CDR2 SYDVKM. The CDR3 DNA reads TGTGCCAGCAGTCCCCCCCGGGGGACCGGTCAGCCCCAGCATTTT. Translation gives CASSPPRGTGQPQHF. Using reference TRBV28 and TRBJ1-5 for the parts outside the CDR3, the full variable domain is DVKVTQSSRYLVKRTGEKVFLECVQDMDHENMFWYRQDPGLGLRLIYFSYDVKMKEKGDIPEGYSVSREKKERFSLILESASTNQTSMYLCASSPPRGTGQPQHFGDGTRLSIL.

Concerning this clonotype itself: This could be a read error, since a much larger clone is one nucleotide away. The chain employs TRBV7-2 and TRBJ1-2; TRBD1 might be the D (6 bases). This CDR3 contains 14 residues. The germline gives CDR1 SGHTA, CDR2 FQGNSA. Trimming removed 3 bases from V and 3 bases from J, with 11 bases in between. CDR3 protein: CASSFWTDDYGYTF. The CDR3, as DNA: TGTGCCAGCAGCTTTTGGACAGACGACTATGGCTACACCTTC.

The count of this clonotype is one. A read error may explain this, as a much larger clone is one base away. V and J are TRBV7-2 and TRBJ2-1; 7 nucleotides agree with TRBD2. The better agreement between TRBJ2-7 and the DNA end casts doubt on the J call. The CDR3 consists of 13 residues. From germline, CDR1 is SGHTA and CDR2 FQGNSA. CDR3: CASSFSREGEQYF. As DNA, the CDR3 is TGTGCCAGCAGCTTCTCCAGGGAGGGTGAGCAGTACTTC.

This clonotype was counted at least ten times. The chain has TRBV5-5 and TRBJ2-7; 9 bases fit TRBD1. Germline V gives CDR1 SGHKS, CDR2 YYEKEE (reference sequence). This CDR3 is built from 15 residues. Trimming at V came to 5 bases and at J to 2 bases, leaving 8 bases not matched to a gene. In DNA, the CDR3 is TGTGCCAGCAGTCCCGACAGGGGGAGGACCTACGAGCAGTACTTC. Protein sequence: CASSPDRGRTYEQYF.

This sequence joins TRBV12-3 or TRBV12-4 and TRBJ2-3; D may match TRBD1 or TRBD2 (5 bases each). The length of the CDR3 is 15 residues. V was pared by 2 bases and J by 4 bases, with 13 bases between. DNA for the CDR3: TGTGCCAGCAGTTTAATGAGGGTGGGGGCAGATACGCAGTATTTT. Protein product: CASSLMRVGADTQYF.

There are a few counts of this clonotype. Just one base apart from a much larger clone, this may be a read error. This chain uses TRBV3-1 with TRBJ1-2; D is undetermined. V lost 2 bases, J lost 10 bases, and 17 bases lay in between. This CDR3 comprises 14 residues. Germline lookup yields CDR1 LGHDT and CDR2 YNNKEL (reference sequence). CDR3 bases: TGTGCCAGCAGCCAATATAGGGCTACTCATGACTACACCTTC. This translates into CASSQYRATHDYTF. The variable domain in full, completed from reference TRBV3-1 and TRBJ1-2, reads DTAVSQTPKYLVTQMGNDKSIKCEQNLGHDTMYWYKQDSKKFLKIMFSYNNKELIINETVPNRFSPKSPDKAHLNLHINSLELGDSAVYFCASSQYRATHDYTFGSGTRLTVV.

This clonotype occurred many times. The V and J genes are TRBV7-9 and TRBJ2-5, with D uncertain. Per germline, CDR1 SEHNR and CDR2 FQNEAQ (reference sequence). The CDR3 extends over 14 amino acids. With 5 bases removed from V and 1 base from J, the gap between germline ends came to 11 bases. CDR3 loop: CASSLWEFQETQYF. The CDR3 DNA is TGTGCCAGCAGCCTATGGGAATTCCAAGAGACCCAGTACTTC.

This clonotype came up once. This could be a read error, since a much larger clone is one nucleotide away. The chain joins TRBV7-2 to TRBJ2-3, with a tentative D call TRBD2 (5 bases). CDR3 size: 15 residues. V lost 1 base and J lost 5, with 13 bases in between. Germline assignment: CDR1 SGHTA and CDR2 FQGNSA. CDR3 region: CASSLVLRSGDTQYF. CDR3 bases: TGTGCCAGCAGCTTAGTCTTGAGGAGCGGAGATACGCAGTATTTT.

This clonotype appeared many times. The rearrangement joins TRBV7-2 to TRBJ2-3; D is ambiguous. The V gene lost 3 bases and the J gene lost 4 bases, with 5 bases spanning the gap. The CDR3 covers 12 residues. The V gene's germline CDR1 is SGHTA and CDR2 FQGNSA. The CDR3 sequence: CASSFLSDTQYF. The CDR3 DNA follows: TGTGCCAGCAGCTTCCTTTCAGATACGCAGTATTTT.

This clonotype was found once. The rearrangement joins TRBV6-6 to TRBJ2-7; D remains unclear. The germline gives CDR1 MNHNY, CDR2 SVGAGI (reference sequence). The CDR3 runs to 12 residues. Trimming left V 4 bases short and J 4 bases short, with 8 bases between. CDR3: CASSLVAYEQYF. The CDR3 coding sequence is TGTGCCAGCAGTTTGGTGGCGTACGAGCAGTACTTC.

For this clonotype: A clone one base away is much larger, so this may be a read error. This chain connects TRBV15 to TRBJ2-7; 11 positions agree with TRBD2. The CDR3 has 15 amino acids. Germline values: CDR1 LNHNV, CDR2 YYDKDF (reference sequence). V was pared by 4 bases and J by 7 bases, with 9 bases of the junction left unmatched. CDR3: CATSTVLGLAAEQYF. In DNA form, the CDR3 reads TGTGCCACCAGCACAGTCCTGGGACTAGCGGCTGAGCAGTACTTC. Combining the CDR3 with reference TRBV15 and TRBJ2-7 gives the whole variable domain DAMVIQNPRYQVTQFGKPVTLSCSQTLNHNVMYWYQQKSSQAPKLLFHYYDKDFNNEADTPDNFQSRRPNTSFCFLDIRSPGLGDTAMYLCATSTVLGLAAEQYFGPGTRLTVT.

Concerning this clonotype: Possible read error: a much larger clone is one base away. The chain joins TRBV24-1 to TRBJ2-7; D remains unclear. This CDR3 comprises 12 residues. Looked up from germline, CDR1 is KGHDR and CDR2 is SFDVKD. Trimming left V 6 bases short and J 7 bases short, with 12 bases between. CDR3 region: CATSLGYNEQYF. As DNA, the CDR3 is TGTGCCACCAGTCTAGGATACAATGAGCAGTACTTC.

The chain uses TRBV4-1 and TRBJ1-3; D call uncertain. The CDR3 consists of 15 residues. CDR1 MGHRA and CDR2 YSYEKL come from the germline V gene. The germline V and J ends were trimmed by 0 bases and 4 bases, with 10 bases remaining between them. The CDR3 is CASSQEGTSGNTIYF. The DNA for the CDR3 is TGCGCCAGCAGCCAAGAGGGAACATCGGGAAACACCATATATTTT.

This clonotype was seen more than once but under ten times. Here the CDR3 reads CASSLDRALNQPQHF. The CDR3 DNA reads as TGTGCCAGCAGCTTAGATCGGGCCCTAAATCAGCCCCAGCATTTT. The chain has TRBV7-2 and TRBJ1-5; no reliable D call. The germline gives CDR1 SGHTA, CDR2 FQGNSA. V was clipped by 1 base and J by 4 bases, with 11 bases between them. CDR3 length equals 15 residues.

As to this clonotype: With a much larger clone just one base away, this may be a read error. The limits of the CDR3 on the DNA are not certain, so only TCRdb's listed CDR3 is given. This rearrangement joins TRBV5-6 to TRBJ2-5; the table's D call TRBD1 went unverified against the DNA. From its first to its last residue, the CDR3 has 16 amino acids. The V gene's germline CDR1 is SGHDT and CDR2 YYEEEE. The CDR3 region is CASSLVGSGIEETRYF.